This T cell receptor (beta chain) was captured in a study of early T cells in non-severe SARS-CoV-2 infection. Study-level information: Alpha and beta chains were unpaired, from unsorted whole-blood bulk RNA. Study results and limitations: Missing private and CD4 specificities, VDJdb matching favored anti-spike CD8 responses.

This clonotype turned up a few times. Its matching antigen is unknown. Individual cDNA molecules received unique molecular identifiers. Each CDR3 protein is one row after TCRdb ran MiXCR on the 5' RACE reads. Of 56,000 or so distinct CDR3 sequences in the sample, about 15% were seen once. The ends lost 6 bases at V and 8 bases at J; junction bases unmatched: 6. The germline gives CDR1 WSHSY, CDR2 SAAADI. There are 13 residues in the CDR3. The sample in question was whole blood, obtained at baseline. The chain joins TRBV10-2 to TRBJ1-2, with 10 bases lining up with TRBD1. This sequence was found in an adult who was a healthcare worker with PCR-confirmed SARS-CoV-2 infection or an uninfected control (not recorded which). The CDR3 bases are TGCGCCAGCAGGTCCGGGACAGGGGACGGCTACACCTTC. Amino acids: CASRSGTGDGYTF.